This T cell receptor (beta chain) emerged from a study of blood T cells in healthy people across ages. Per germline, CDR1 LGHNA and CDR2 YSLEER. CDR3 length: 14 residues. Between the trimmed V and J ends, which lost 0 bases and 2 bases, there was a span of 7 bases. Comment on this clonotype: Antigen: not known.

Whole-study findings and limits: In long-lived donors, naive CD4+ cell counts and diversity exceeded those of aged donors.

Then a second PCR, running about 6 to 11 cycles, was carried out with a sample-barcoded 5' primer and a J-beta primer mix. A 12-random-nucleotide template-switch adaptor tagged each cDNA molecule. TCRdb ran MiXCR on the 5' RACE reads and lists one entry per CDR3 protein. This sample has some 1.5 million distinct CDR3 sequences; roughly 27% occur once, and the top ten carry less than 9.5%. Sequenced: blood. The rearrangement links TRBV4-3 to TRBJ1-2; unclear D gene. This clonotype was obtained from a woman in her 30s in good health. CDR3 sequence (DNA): TGCGCCAGCAGCCAAGATATGGAGAACTATGGCTACACCTTC. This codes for CASSQDMENYGYTF.